The subject of this entry is one TCR beta chain. MiXCR, applied by TCRdb to the RACE reads, yields one record per CDR3 protein. The repertoire has about 260,000 distinct CDR3 sequences, 7.5% to 9% of them found once; the top ten carry around 2.5%. The time point was: pre-sensitization, week 0. Indicated treatment: therapeutic diphenylcyclopropenone sensitization with weekly scalp DPC. Unfractionated whole blood was the source from which total RNA was extracted. CDR1 and CDR2 (germline): SEHNR, FQNEAQ (reference sequence). With 1 base removed from V and 2 bases from J, the gap between germline ends came to 12 bases. There are 16 residues in the CDR3. These data originate in a study of human T cells and chemical hapten exposure. Study-wide background: The sensitizing agent was 2% DPC, placed on roughly 2 cm by roughly 2 cm of upper inner arm skin.

This sample comprised whole blood, obtained in connection with sensitization to the hapten diphenylcyclopropenone (DPC). The chain carries TRBV7-9 and TRBJ1-3, with unresolved D. The clonotype originates from a woman between 35 and 50 years old with alopecia areata. Some clones in this sample may be carry-over from other donors' samples. Here the CDR3 reads CASSLEATAAGNTIYF. CDR3 sequence (DNA): TGTGCCAGCAGCTTAGAAGCAACAGCTGCTGGAAACACCATATATTTT.